A selection of T cell receptor beta chains follows, all from one sample in a study of preoperative IRX-2 immunotherapy in early breast cancer. Repertoires were generated with immunoSEQ multiplex PCR, while TCRdb's copy carries only in-frame clones and drops some. The repertoire holds more than 50,000 clones, approximately 95% seen once, with 1.5% to 2% in the top ten. The material was obtained from a patient treated with IRX-2 immunotherapy. The receptors come from a human donor with breast cancer. Both conserved end residues are part of each CDR3. Each record gives: CDR3 length, J gene, V gene, D gene, CDR3 protein. The D gene is left open where the match is weak.

>13|TRBJ2-2|TRBV7-9|NA
CVLGAAQGGELFF
>14|TRBJ2-5|TRBV5-6|NA
CASSGTGRQETQYF
>16|TRBJ2-5|TRBV18|NA
CASSPPAATYQETQYF
>15|TRBJ1-4|TRBV7-9|TRBD1
CASSPAGQLNEKLFF
>16|TRBJ2-2|TRBV9|NA
CASSVSSSANTGELFF
>14|TRBJ2-7|TRBV30|NA
CAWTTGTPVGEQYF
>16|TRBJ2-6|TRBV6-1|NA
CASSEELRSGANVLTF
>18|TRBJ2-1|TRBV4-3|NA
CASSQAPAFLRGYNEQFF
>16|TRBJ2-2|TRBV19|NA
CASSTKTTTNTGELFF
>13|TRBJ2-5|TRBV7-6|NA
CASSLIYGETQYF
>17|TRBJ2-3|TRBV5-6|NA
CASSLRTLGGITDTQYF
>14|TRBJ1-1|TRBV7-9|NA
CASSLFGKNTEAFF
>14|TRBJ2-2|TRBV7-2|TRBD1
CASSLRQGAGELFF
>14|TRBJ1-1|TRBV7-8|NA
CASSLGSANTEAFF
>17|TRBJ1-4|TRBV4-1|NA
CASSQEEGLFRNEKLFF
>13|TRBJ2-3|TRBV7-2|NA
CASSLTPQNTQYF
>15|TRBJ2-3|TRBV7-2|TRBD2
CASTESGGAPDTQYF
>15|TRBJ1-1|TRBV19|TRBD1
CASSTLGTGVTEAFF
>14|TRBJ2-2|TRBV7-2|NA
CASSLDSPSGELFF
>14|TRBJ1-2|TRBV30|NA
CAWSDSVYGGGYTF
>15|TRBJ2-5|TRBV7-9|NA
CASSLRPIHQETQYF
>14|TRBJ1-1|TRBV19|NA
CASSIRDMNTEAFF
>15|TRBJ2-5|TRBV7-3|TRBD1
CASSLRTGFGETQYF
>15|TRBJ2-5|TRBV10-3|TRBD2
CAISEGQGGRETQYF
>13|TRBJ2-1|TRBV6-6|NA
CASSPGQKGGQFF
>12|TRBJ2-2|TRBV19|NA
CASRGNTGELFF
>11|NA|TRBV30|NA
CAWSADYEQYF
>14|TRBJ2-1|TRBV7-3|NA
CASSLMDSYNEQFF
>15|TRBJ2-7|TRBV6-1|TRBD2
CASSEGLAGAYEQYF
>13|TRBJ1-1|TRBV7-2|NA
CASSLIGSTEAFF
>12|TRBJ2-4|TRBV30|NA
CAWSPRENIQYF
>14|TRBJ1-1|TRBV6-5|NA
CASSYSAADTEAFF
>15|TRBJ1-1|TRBV5-1|NA
CASSLTTRGRTEAFF
>14|TRBJ1-6|TRBV2|NA
CASTGSSYNSPLHF
>16|TRBJ2-1|TRBV10-2|TRBD2
CASSGGLGSPYNEQFF
>16|TRBJ1-1|TRBV7-9|NA
CASSENEVAGRTEAFF
>18|TRBJ1-3|TRBV7-9|NA
CASSLASSRSFAGNTIYF